The rows below give T cell receptor beta chains drawn from one sample of a study of follicular helper T cells after annual influenza vaccination. Profiled with immunoSEQ multiplex PCR; TCRdb holds only in-frame clones, not every one. The sample lists approximately 8,500 clones; 80% to 85% were seen once. The sample here was CXCR5+ CD38- circulating T follicular helper cells from blood, taken 7 days after influenza vaccination. The receptors derive from an adult who received the influenza vaccine. Both conserved end residues are part of each CDR3. The order of the fields is V gene, J gene, clone size, D gene, CDR3 protein, CDR3 DNA. A D gene is named only where the DNA matches it firmly. The listing skips clone size in some rows; elsewhere it reads once, few, many or a size class.

v_call: TRBV2
j_call: TRBJ1-4
clone_size: NA
d_call: NA
cdr3_aa: CASSREVSDEKLFF
cdr3_nt: TGTGCCAGCAGCAGGGAAGTATCGGATGAAAAACTGTTTTTT

v_call: TRBV5-1
j_call: TRBJ2-2
clone_size: NA
d_call: TRBD1
cdr3_aa: CASSLEGAAGELFF
cdr3_nt: TGCGCCAGCAGCTTGGAGGGGGCCGCCGGGGAGCTGTTTTTT

v_call: TRBV27
j_call: TRBJ1-2
clone_size: NA
d_call: NA
cdr3_aa: CASSSASAGHNYGYTF
cdr3_nt: TGTGCCAGCAGTTCCGCATCCGCAGGGCATAACTATGGCTACACCTTC

v_call: TRBV30
j_call: TRBJ1-2
clone_size: NA
d_call: NA
cdr3_aa: CAWSPQGRFYGYTF
cdr3_nt: TGTGCCTGGAGCCCCCAGGGGAGGTTTTATGGCTACACCTTC

v_call: TRBV4-3
j_call: TRBJ1-2
clone_size: NA
d_call: TRBD1
cdr3_aa: CASSQALTSGQLYGYTF
cdr3_nt: TGCGCCAGCAGCCAAGCCCTAACGTCGGGACAGCTCTATGGCTACACCTTC

v_call: TRBV5-1
j_call: TRBJ2-3
clone_size: NA
d_call: TRBD2
cdr3_aa: CASGGLAGGLMTDTQYF
cdr3_nt: TGCGCCAGCGGCGGACTAGCGGGGGGGCTTATGACAGATACGCAGTATTTT

v_call: TRBV4-1
j_call: TRBJ1-4
clone_size: few
d_call: NA
cdr3_aa: CASSPAGSRHEKLFF
cdr3_nt: TGCGCCAGCAGCCCGGCTGGGTCAAGACATGAAAAACTGTTTTTT

v_call: TRBV28
j_call: TRBJ1-2
clone_size: NA
d_call: NA
cdr3_aa: CASSLPGSLSDSYGYTF
cdr3_nt: TGTGCCAGCAGTTTACCGGGATCTCTCAGCGACAGCTATGGCTACACCTTC

v_call: TRBV18
j_call: TRBJ1-1
clone_size: NA
d_call: NA
cdr3_aa: CASSSTTFDSTEAFF
cdr3_nt: TGTGCCAGCTCATCAACCACATTTGACAGCACTGAAGCTTTCTTT

v_call: TRBV5-1
j_call: TRBJ2-5
clone_size: NA
d_call: NA
cdr3_aa: CASSMTPNRETQYF
cdr3_nt: TGCGCCAGCAGCATGACACCCAATAGGGAGACCCAGTACTTC

v_call: TRBV7-9
j_call: TRBJ2-5
clone_size: NA
d_call: TRBD1
cdr3_aa: CASSYEGGIQETQYF
cdr3_nt: TGTGCCAGCAGCTACGAAGGGGGCATCCAAGAGACCCAGTACTTC

v_call: TRBV6-6
j_call: TRBJ2-3
clone_size: NA
d_call: NA
cdr3_aa: CASSSLVDYIPQYF
cdr3_nt: TGTGCCAGCAGTTCACTAGTGGACTACATTCCGCAGTATTTT

v_call: TRBV19
j_call: TRBJ1-2
clone_size: NA
d_call: NA
cdr3_aa: CASRFSGTLNYGYTF
cdr3_nt: TGTGCCAGTAGATTTTCCGGGACACTGAACTATGGCTACACCTTC

v_call: TRBV11-3
j_call: TRBJ1-2
clone_size: few
d_call: NA
cdr3_aa: CASSAETGGYTF
cdr3_nt: TGTGCCAGCAGCGCCGAGACAGGTGGCTACACCTTC

v_call: TRBV7-3
j_call: TRBJ2-3
clone_size: NA
d_call: NA
cdr3_aa: CASSLASAGSTDTQYF
cdr3_nt: TGTGCCAGCAGCTTAGCCTCAGCAGGGAGCACAGATACGCAGTATTTT

v_call: TRBV5-1
j_call: TRBJ2-2
clone_size: NA
d_call: TRBD2
cdr3_aa: CASSFLAGGLNTGELFF
cdr3_nt: TGCGCCAGCAGCTTTTTAGCGGGGGGCCTTAACACCGGGGAGCTGTTTTTT

v_call: TRBV7-8
j_call: TRBJ1-3
clone_size: NA
d_call: TRBD1
cdr3_aa: CASTVQGADGNTIYF
cdr3_nt: TGTGCCAGCACAGTACAGGGGGCGGACGGAAACACCATATATTTT

v_call: TRBV25-1
j_call: TRBJ1-3
clone_size: few
d_call: NA
cdr3_aa: CASSVGSGNTIYF
cdr3_nt: TGTGCCAGCAGTGTTGGCTCTGGAAACACCATATATTTT

v_call: TRBV19
j_call: TRBJ2-5
clone_size: NA
d_call: NA
cdr3_aa: CASGRGTRETQYF
cdr3_nt: TGTGCCAGTGGACGGGGGACCCGGGAGACCCAGTACTTC

v_call: TRBV6-5
j_call: TRBJ1-4
clone_size: NA
d_call: NA
cdr3_aa: CASGQPATNEKLFF
cdr3_nt: TGTGCCAGTGGACAGCCTGCAACTAATGAAAAACTGTTTTTT

v_call: TRBV7-9
j_call: TRBJ2-5
clone_size: NA
d_call: NA
cdr3_aa: CASSPPGLGETQYF
cdr3_nt: TGTGCCAGCAGCCCGCCTGGCCTGGGAGAGACCCAGTACTTC

v_call: TRBV2
j_call: TRBJ1-6
clone_size: NA
d_call: TRBD1
cdr3_aa: CASKVGEPQGADYNSPLHF
cdr3_nt: TGTGCCAGCAAGGTCGGTGAGCCACAGGGGGCAGACTATAATTCACCCCTCCACTTT

v_call: TRBV7-8
j_call: TRBJ2-5
clone_size: NA
d_call: NA
cdr3_aa: CASRKGDQTGETQYF
cdr3_nt: TGTGCCAGCCGTAAAGGGGACCAAACGGGGGAGACCCAGTACTTC

v_call: TRBV9
j_call: TRBJ2-4
clone_size: NA
d_call: TRBD1
cdr3_aa: CASSARDRGPENIQYF
cdr3_nt: TGTGCCAGCAGCGCCCGGGACAGGGGGCCGGAAAACATTCAGTACTTC

v_call: TRBV7-3
j_call: TRBJ2-5
clone_size: NA
d_call: TRBD2
cdr3_aa: CASSLMPGGPGETQYF
cdr3_nt: TGTGCCAGCAGCTTAATGCCGGGGGGGCCGGGAGAGACCCAGTACTTC

v_call: TRBV12-5
j_call: TRBJ2-2
clone_size: once
d_call: NA
cdr3_aa: CASGLVLNRESNTGELFF
cdr3_nt: TGTGCTAGTGGTTTGGTCCTTAACAGGGAATCGAACACCGGGGAGCTGTTTTTT

v_call: TRBV7-9
j_call: TRBJ2-3
clone_size: NA
d_call: NA
cdr3_aa: CASRPSIAGSTDTQYF
cdr3_nt: TGTGCCAGCAGACCCTCCATAGCAGGGAGCACAGATACGCAGTATTTT

v_call: TRBV29-1
j_call: TRBJ1-1
clone_size: NA
d_call: TRBD1
cdr3_aa: CSVEGTVQAFF
cdr3_nt: TGCAGCGTTGAGGGGACAGTTCAAGCTTTCTTT

v_call: TRBV18
j_call: TRBJ2-5
clone_size: NA
d_call: NA
cdr3_aa: CASSPRQEETQYF
cdr3_nt: TGTGCCAGCTCACCACGGCAGGAAGAGACCCAGTACTTC

v_call: TRBV7-2
j_call: TRBJ1-5
clone_size: large
d_call: NA
cdr3_aa: CASSSYDNQPQHF
cdr3_nt: TGTGCCAGCAGCTCCTACGATAATCAGCCCCAGCATTTT

v_call: TRBV6-5
j_call: TRBJ2-2
clone_size: NA
d_call: NA
cdr3_aa: CASSYSYRANTGELFF
cdr3_nt: TGTGCCAGCAGTTACTCTTACAGGGCCAACACCGGGGAGCTGTTTTTT

v_call: TRBV7-3
j_call: TRBJ2-1
clone_size: NA
d_call: TRBD2
cdr3_aa: CASSLTSGANNEQFF
cdr3_nt: TGTGCCAGCAGCCTGACTAGCGGGGCTAACAATGAGCAGTTCTTC

v_call: TRBV6-6
j_call: TRBJ2-7
clone_size: NA
d_call: NA
cdr3_aa: CASSLRAANEQYF
cdr3_nt: TGTGCCAGCAGTTTACGCGCGGCCAACGAGCAGTACTTC

v_call: TRBV18
j_call: TRBJ2-1
clone_size: NA
d_call: NA
cdr3_aa: CATGSSYNEQFF
cdr3_nt: TGTGCCACAGGGAGTTCCTACAATGAGCAGTTCTTC

v_call: TRBV7-2
j_call: TRBJ2-5
clone_size: NA
d_call: TRBD2
cdr3_aa: CASSSKGLAKETQYF
cdr3_nt: TGTGCCAGCAGCTCCAAGGGACTAGCGAAAGAGACCCAGTACTTC

v_call: TRBV27
j_call: TRBJ1-1
clone_size: NA
d_call: NA
cdr3_aa: CASSPRIGPNTEAFF
cdr3_nt: TGTGCCAGCAGCCCCCGTATCGGCCCGAACACTGAAGCTTTCTTT

v_call: TRBV7-9
j_call: TRBJ2-1
clone_size: NA
d_call: TRBD1
cdr3_aa: CASSLGRTGGYNEQFF
cdr3_nt: TGTGCCAGCAGCTTAGGCCGGACAGGGGGCTACAATGAGCAGTTCTTC

v_call: TRBV5-4
j_call: TRBJ1-1
clone_size: NA
d_call: NA
cdr3_aa: CASSLFETPNTEAFF
cdr3_nt: TGTGCCAGCAGCTTGTTCGAGACACCGAACACTGAAGCTTTCTTT

v_call: TRBV11-2
j_call: TRBJ1-4
clone_size: NA
d_call: NA
cdr3_aa: CASSLDGLSTEKLFF
cdr3_nt: TGTGCCAGCAGCTTAGACGGGTTATCGACGGAAAAACTGTTTTTT

v_call: TRBV19
j_call: TRBJ1-6
clone_size: NA
d_call: NA
cdr3_aa: CASSIRALSSYNSPLHF
cdr3_nt: TGTGCCAGTAGTATCCGGGCCCTGAGCTCCTATAATTCACCCCTCCACTTT

v_call: TRBV5-1
j_call: TRBJ2-3
clone_size: few
d_call: NA
cdr3_aa: CASRTATDTQYF
cdr3_nt: TGCGCCAGCAGGACAGCCACAGATACGCAGTATTTT

v_call: TRBV27
j_call: TRBJ2-7
clone_size: few
d_call: NA
cdr3_aa: CASSEGRSYEQYF
cdr3_nt: TGTGCCAGCAGTGAGGGGCGCTCCTACGAGCAGTACTTC

v_call: TRBV7-2
j_call: TRBJ2-3
clone_size: NA
d_call: NA
cdr3_aa: CASSLDWTDTQYF
cdr3_nt: TGTGCCAGCAGCTTAGACTGGACAGATACGCAGTATTTT

v_call: TRBV5-6
j_call: TRBJ2-7
clone_size: once
d_call: TRBD1
cdr3_aa: CASSSGTGATEQYF
cdr3_nt: TGTGCCAGCAGCTCCGGGACAGGGGCAACCGAGCAGTACTTC

v_call: TRBV5-1
j_call: TRBJ2-3
clone_size: NA
d_call: NA
cdr3_aa: CASSPSGRWSTDTQYF
cdr3_nt: TGCGCCAGCAGCCCGTCGGGAAGATGGAGCACAGATACGCAGTATTTT

v_call: TRBV18
j_call: TRBJ2-3
clone_size: NA
d_call: TRBD2
cdr3_aa: CASSPPSGGLSDTQYF
cdr3_nt: TGTGCCAGCTCACCACCTAGCGGGGGTTTATCAGATACGCAGTATTTT

v_call: TRBV2
j_call: TRBJ1-1
clone_size: NA
d_call: TRBD1
cdr3_aa: CASTQQGEMNTEAFF
cdr3_nt: TGTGCCAGCACGCAACAGGGGGAAATGAACACTGAAGCTTTCTTT

v_call: TRBV4-3
j_call: TRBJ2-7
clone_size: NA
d_call: NA
cdr3_aa: CASSQSQGFTYEQYF
cdr3_nt: TGCGCCAGCAGCCAATCCCAGGGGTTCACCTACGAGCAGTACTTC

v_call: TRBV27
j_call: TRBJ1-4
clone_size: NA
d_call: NA
cdr3_aa: CASSLREGEKLFF
cdr3_nt: TGTGCCAGCAGTTTAAGGGAGGGGGAAAAACTGTTTTTT

v_call: TRBV6-5
j_call: TRBJ1-5
clone_size: NA
d_call: NA
cdr3_aa: CASSYGGMNNQPQHF
cdr3_nt: TGTGCCAGCAGTTATGGAGGGATGAACAATCAGCCCCAGCATTTT

v_call: TRBV30
j_call: TRBJ2-5
clone_size: NA
d_call: TRBD1
cdr3_aa: CAWSDQTGTGLETQYF
cdr3_nt: TGTGCCTGGAGCGACCAAACCGGGACAGGGTTAGAGACCCAGTACTTC

v_call: TRBV18
j_call: TRBJ1-1
clone_size: NA
d_call: NA
cdr3_aa: CASSAGQNTEAFF
cdr3_nt: TGTGCCAGCTCAGCGGGACAGAACACTGAAGCTTTCTTT

v_call: TRBV6-1
j_call: TRBJ1-2
clone_size: NA
d_call: TRBD1
cdr3_aa: CASSLDRRANYGYTF
cdr3_nt: TGTGCCAGCAGTCTGGACAGGAGAGCTAACTATGGCTACACCTTC

v_call: TRBV5-6
j_call: TRBJ1-3
clone_size: NA
d_call: NA
cdr3_aa: CASSLGPSGNTIYF
cdr3_nt: TGTGCCAGCAGCTTGGGCCCCTCTGGAAACACCATATATTTT

v_call: TRBV7-2
j_call: TRBJ2-7
clone_size: NA
d_call: NA
cdr3_aa: CASSPDRRSEQYF
cdr3_nt: TGTGCCAGCAGCCCCGACCGACGTAGCGAGCAGTACTTC

v_call: TRBV9
j_call: TRBJ2-3
clone_size: NA
d_call: TRBD2
cdr3_aa: CASSVGWGGDRDTQYF
cdr3_nt: TGTGCCAGCAGCGTAGGCTGGGGGGGGGATAGAGATACGCAGTATTTT

v_call: TRBV6-1
j_call: TRBJ2-7
clone_size: NA
d_call: NA
cdr3_aa: CASSEVASEYEQYF
cdr3_nt: TGTGCCAGCAGTGAAGTTGCCTCCGAATACGAGCAGTACTTC

v_call: TRBV19
j_call: TRBJ2-6
clone_size: NA
d_call: NA
cdr3_aa: CASRVGSGANVLTF
cdr3_nt: TGTGCCAGTAGAGTGGGGAGTGGGGCCAACGTCCTGACTTTC